The 13 T cell receptor beta chains presented below share a single source sample, sequenced in a study of blood T cells in healthy people across ages. PCR was performed a second time for roughly 7 to 12 cycles using a sample-barcoded 5' primer and a J-beta primer mix. TCRdb re-analysed the 5' RACE reads in MiXCR, keeping a single row per CDR3 protein. Of some 900,000 distinct CDR3 sequences in the sample, about 48% were seen once. The specimen was blood. The source is a man between 25 and 39 years old in good health.

Comments on this clonotype: Only one base separates this from a far larger clonotype, so it likely reflects a read error. The rearrangement uses TRBV7-2 and TRBJ2-3, with D possibly being TRBD1 (6 bases). This CDR3 region has 14 residues. Germline V gene lookup returns CDR1 SGHTA and CDR2 FQGNSA. This CDR3 is CASGLGGSTDTQYF. The CDR3, as DNA: TGTGCCAGCGGCTTAGGGGGTAGCACAGATACGCAGTATTTT.

The chain uses TRBV2 and TRBJ2-7; no clear D. The CDR3 has 12 residues. V lost 4 bases and J 6 bases, leaving 10 bases between the germline ends. Germline-derived CDR1 and CDR2 are SNHLY and FYNNEI. The CDR3 loop is CASSVIPGEQYF. The DNA for the CDR3 is TGTGCCAGCAGTGTAATCCCGGGCGAGCAGTACTTC.

The chain is built from TRBV2 and TRBJ1-2; weak D call: TRBD1 (5 bases). Germline lookup yields CDR1 SNHLY and CDR2 FYNNEI. The ends were cut back, 3 bases at V and 0 bases at J, with 11 bases in the middle. The CDR3 loop spans 15 amino acids. This CDR3 is CASSDSQGANYGYTF. The CDR3, as DNA: TGTGCCAGCAGTGACTCGCAGGGAGCTAACTATGGCTACACCTTC.

The chain employs TRBV6-5 and TRBJ1-4; D is undetermined. The V end was cut by 5 bases, the J end by 8 bases, with 18 bases between. Per germline, CDR1 MNHEY and CDR2 SVGAGI. This CDR3 contains 15 residues. In DNA form, the CDR3 reads TGTGCCAGCAGTCAGCTCTCCCCTATCGGGGAAAAACTGTTTTTT. This codes for CASSQLSPIGEKLFF.

The V and J genes are TRBV28 and TRBJ1-2; D might be TRBD1 (5 bases). Germline loops: CDR1 MDHEN, CDR2 SYDVKM. The CDR3 covers 14 residues. V shed 2 bases and J shed 3 bases, with 10 bases lying between them. The CDR3 sequence: CASSLQVRDYGYTF. For the CDR3, the DNA is TGTGCCAGCAGTTTACAGGTCAGGGACTATGGCTACACCTTC.

V gene TRBV20-1 combines with J gene TRBJ2-3; 10 positions agree with TRBD2. The CDR3 spans 14 residues. V was pared by 2 bases and J by 5 bases, with 4 bases of the junction left unmatched. Germline loops: CDR1 DFQATT, CDR2 SNEGSKA (reference sequence). Here the CDR3 reads CSARRLAGLDTQYF. Here the CDR3 DNA reads TGCAGTGCTAGACGACTAGCGGGCTTAGATACGCAGTATTTT.

The genes are TRBV12-3 or TRBV12-4 and TRBJ1-2; possibly TRBD1 for D (6 bases). Trimming removed 3 bases from V and 3 bases from J, with 17 bases in between. The CDR3 runs 16 residues. CDR3 loop: CASSLIRGRDDYGYTF. CDR3 coding DNA: TGTGCCAGCAGTTTGATCCGGGGGCGGGATGACTATGGCTACACCTTC.

The chain links TRBV6-2 or TRBV6-3 to TRBJ1-4; the D is unclear. Germline values: CDR1 MNHEY, CDR2 SVGEGT. CDR3 size: 16 residues. The V gene lost 6 bases and the J gene lost 0 bases, with 14 bases spanning the gap. The CDR3 sequence is CASSSGLYTTNEKLFF. CDR3 nucleotide sequence: TGTGCCAGCAGCTCCGGGCTTTATACAACTAATGAAAAACTGTTTTTT.

The chain employs TRBV5-6 and TRBJ2-1; D remains unclear. The V gene lost 0 bases and the J gene lost 9 bases, with 7 bases spanning the gap. The CDR3 contains 12 residues. Germline CDR1 SGHDT, CDR2 YYEEEE. The CDR3 DNA follows: TGTGCCAGCAGCTTGGTCGCAGGTGAGCAGTTCTTC. This encodes CASSLVAGEQFF.

This chain connects TRBV29-1 to TRBJ2-7; 8 bases line up with TRBD2. The CDR3 is 14 residues long. With 2 bases clipped from V and 2 bases from J, the junction kept 5 bases outside the gene matches. CDR1 and CDR2 (germline): SQVTM, ANQGSEA. CDR3 residues: CSVEIAGGAYEQYF. For the CDR3, the DNA is TGCAGCGTTGAAATCGCGGGGGGCGCCTACGAGCAGTACTTC.

The genes are TRBV5-1 and TRBJ2-7; 8 nucleotides line up with TRBD2. Trimming took 1 base from V and 0 from J; bases not matched to a gene: 3. Germline V CDR1 and CDR2: SGHRS, YFSETQ. The CDR3 spans 15 residues. CDR3 sequence reads: CASSLSAGASYEQYF. DNA of the CDR3: TGCGCCAGCAGCTTGTCAGCGGGGGCCTCCTACGAGCAGTACTTC.

Remarks on this clonotype: A junction end diverges from the germline sequence, so it may reflect a read error. J is TRBJ2-3 and V is TRBV7-2, with 8 bases aligning to TRBD2. Germline loops: CDR1 SGHTA, CDR2 FQGNSA. The CDR3 runs 15 residues. The CDR3 here is CASRLGAGELDTQYF. Written as DNA, the CDR3 is TGTGCCAGCCGCTTGGGAGCGGGGGAGCTGGATACGCAGTATTTT.

This clonotype came up a few times. CDR3 residues: CASSVDRGHEKLFF. The CDR3 nucleotides are TGTGCCAGCAGTGTGGACAGGGGACACGAAAAACTGTTTTTT. J is TRBJ1-4 and V is TRBV12-3 or TRBV12-4, with TRBD1 identical over 9 bases. The CDR3 is 14 amino acids. V was pared by 5 bases and J by 8 bases, with 6 bases of the junction left unmatched.